Below, 32 T cell receptor beta chains from the same sample are listed, as sequenced in a study of breast tumors, draining lymph nodes, adjacent tissues. One entry per CDR3 protein, called by TCRdb with MiXCR from the multiplex PCR reads. Of approximately 19,000 distinct CDR3 sequences listed, 50% are singletons. The sequenced sample was breast tumor tissue. These receptors were obtained from a female donor with breast cancer. Some clones in this sample may be carry-over from other donors' samples.

This clonotype was observed at least ten times. The rearrangement joins TRBV14 to TRBJ2-7; tentative D call: TRBD1 (5 bases). Trimming took off 1 base at V and 3 bases at J, with 28 bases between the two ends. The CDR3 totals 20 residues. Germline-derived CDR1 and CDR2 are SGHDN and FVKESK. The CDR3 coding sequence is TGTGCCAGCAGCCAAGCATTGACCCCTGATACTGGGGCAGGCAGCTACGAGCAGTACTTC. It yields the protein CASSQALTPDTGAGSYEQYF. The entire variable domain, with the rest obtained from reference TRBV14 and TRBJ2-7, is as follows: EAGVTQFPSHSVIEKGQTVTLRCDPISGHDNLYWYRRVMGKEIKFLLHFVKESKQDESGMPNNRFLAERTGGTYSTLKVQPAELEDSGVYFCASSQALTPDTGAGSYEQYFGPGTRLTVT.

The J gene is TRBJ2-6, the V gene TRBV11-2; D is perhaps TRBD2 (6 bases). The CDR3 covers 19 residues. Trimming shortened V by 3 bases and J by 3 bases, and 21 bases separated the two germline ends. CDR1 is SGHAT, CDR2 FQNNGV, per germline. CDR3 sequence reads: CASSFHGAGLRVGANVLTF. The CDR3, as DNA: TGTGCCAGCAGCTTCCACGGGGCGGGGCTGCGGGTTGGGGCCAACGTCCTGACTTTC.

Points on this clonotype: The junction and the germline gene differ at one end; a read error may be behind it. This chain links TRBV7-7 with TRBJ2-5; 9 bases fit TRBD2. The CDR3 loop spans 19 amino acids. Germline V CDR1 and CDR2: SSHAT, FNYEAQ (reference sequence). CDR3 loop: CASSLIVYVRLADQSTQYF. DNA of the CDR3: TGTGCTAGCAGCTTAATTGTCTATGTTCGACTAGCGGACCAGTCTACCCAGTACTTC.

As for this clonotype: One end of the junction does not line up with germline, which may come from a read error. The rearrangement links TRBV5-1 to TRBJ1-1; D perhaps matches TRBD1 (5 bases). Germline V gene lookup returns CDR1 SGHRS and CDR2 YFSETQ. CDR3 length: 13 amino acids. The CDR3 sequence is CASSLSGKGVEGF. DNA of the CDR3: TGCGCCAGCAGCTTGTCTGGGAAAGGGGTCGAAGGGTTT.

The sample holds many counts of this clonotype. The chain employs TRBV27 and TRBJ2-3, with TRBD2 identical over 11 bases. V was pared by 5 bases and J by 1 base, with 11 bases of the junction left unmatched. The CDR3 has 18 amino acids. Germline lookup yields CDR1 MNHEY and CDR2 SMNVEV (reference sequence). This chain's CDR3 is CASSRLAGRLWGTDTQYF. Written as DNA, the CDR3 is TGTGCCAGCAGTAGACTAGCGGGAAGGTTATGGGGCACAGATACGCAGTATTTT.

This clonotype has at least ten counts. V gene TRBV19 combines with J gene TRBJ2-3; no definite D call. V lost 6 bases and J lost 0, with 7 bases in between. The V gene's germline CDR1 is LNHDA and CDR2 SQIVND (reference sequence). CDR3 length: 13 amino acids. CDR3 sequence reads: CASRPTSTDTQYF. The CDR3 DNA reads TGTGCCAGTAGGCCCACCAGCACAGATACGCAGTATTTT.

This clonotype was detected many times. V and J are TRBV27 and TRBJ1-4; a weak D match, TRBD1 (5 bases). V lost 10 bases to trimming and J lost 3 bases, with 15 bases between them. CDR3 length: 14 amino acids. The germline CDR1 and CDR2 sequences are MNHEY and SMNVEV (reference sequence). For the CDR3, the DNA is TGTGCCACCAAACTCGGGGGTTCTAATGAAAAACTGTTTTTT. Its translation: CATKLGGSNEKLFF.

This clonotype showed up many times. The genes are TRBV12-5 and TRBJ2-1; TRBD2 matches at 8 bases. Germline V gene lookup returns CDR1 LGHNT and CDR2 FRNRAP. V was pared by 3 bases and J by 7 bases, with 8 bases of the junction left unmatched. The length of the CDR3 is 15 residues. CDR3 residues: CASGFGRGERNEQFF. CDR3 sequence (DNA): TGTGCTAGTGGTTTTGGGCGGGGGGAACGGAATGAGCAGTTCTTC.

The chain joins TRBV20-1 to TRBJ2-1, with 11 positions matching TRBD2. The CDR3 is 13 amino acids. The trim removed 3 bases at V and 5 bases at J, leaving 0 bases unmatched. Per the germline V gene, CDR1 is DFQATT and CDR2 is SNEGSKA (reference sequence). DNA for the CDR3: TGCAGTGCTAGGGGACTAGCGGACAATGAGCAGTTCTTC. It specifies CSARGLADNEQFF.

This rearrangement joins TRBV19 to TRBJ2-3; TRBD2 aligns across 7 bases. CDR1 and CDR2 (germline): LNHDA, SQIVND (reference sequence). V lost 3 bases to trimming and J lost 5 bases; unmatched junction nucleotides: 5. The CDR3 is 14 residues long. The CDR3 loop is CASSMGGRLDTQYF. The CDR3 DNA reads as TGTGCCAGTAGTATGGGAGGGCGGCTAGATACGCAGTATTTT.

Comments on this clonotype: As the CDR3 is not closed by the conserved phenylalanine or tryptophan, this likely results from a read error. V usage is TRBV12-3 or TRBV12-4 and J usage is TRBJ2-2; unclear D gene. Trimming took off 6 bases at V and 2 bases at J, with 7 bases between the two ends. The CDR3 totals 13 residues. CDR3 bases: TGTGCCAGCAGCCGAGGAAACACCGGGGAGCTGTTTCCT. It specifies CASSRGNTGELFP.

This clonotype was seen at least ten times. The chain couples TRBV9 to TRBJ2-2, with a possible D match to TRBD2 (6 bases). Per the germline V gene, CDR1 is SGDLS and CDR2 is YYNGEE. Between the trimmed V and J ends, which lost 7 bases and 2 bases, there was a span of 15 bases. The CDR3 is made up of 15 amino acids. CDR3 DNA sequence: TGTGCCAGCCAAGGAGGGACGACTAACACCGGGGAGCTGTTTTTT. It specifies CASQGGTTNTGELFF.

In this sample, this clonotype turned up many times. The CDR3 region is CASRVQLDSREAFF. In DNA form, the CDR3 reads TGTGCCAGCAGGGTCCAGCTAGACAGTCGTGAAGCTTTCTTT. This chain uses TRBV11-3 with TRBJ1-1, with TRBD1 as a possible D gene (5 bases). The CDR3 length is 14 residues. Germline CDR1 is SGHNT and CDR2 is YENEEA. V shed 6 bases and J shed 7 bases, with 18 bases lying between them. Full variable domain (remainder filled in from reference TRBV11-3 and TRBJ1-1): EAGVVQSPRYKIIEKKQPVAFWCNPISGHNTLYWYLQNLGQGPELLIRYENEEAVDDSQLPKDRFSAERLKGVDSTLKIQPAELGDSAVYLCASRVQLDSREAFFGQGTRLTVV.

This clonotype showed up just a few times. The chain employs TRBV10-3 and TRBJ1-2; no clear D gene. The length of the CDR3 is 12 residues. Germline V lookup: CDR1 ENHRY, CDR2 SYGVKD. The V gene lost 2 bases and the J gene lost 4 bases, with 5 bases spanning the gap. The CDR3 bases are TGTGCCATCAGTGAGCACAGCTATGGCTACACCTTC. Translated, it gives CAISEHSYGYTF.

The chain links TRBV20-1 to TRBJ2-1, with 8 bases aligning to TRBD2. There are 14 residues in the CDR3. CDR1 and CDR2 (germline): DFQATT, SNEGSKA (reference sequence). V was clipped by 6 bases and J by 3 bases; unmatched bases: 7. CDR3 sequence: CSAETSGDYNEQFF. The DNA of the CDR3 is TGCAGTGCGGAAACTAGCGGAGACTACAATGAGCAGTTCTTC.

This clonotype was counted at least ten times. V and J are TRBV20-1 and TRBJ2-4, with D perhaps TRBD1 or TRBD2 (6 bases each). The ends were cut back, 5 bases at V and 7 bases at J, with 21 bases in the middle. The CDR3 length is 15 residues. Germline V gene data show CDR1 as DFQATT and CDR2 as SNEGSKA (reference sequence). The DNA for the CDR3 is TGCAGTGCTGGGAAGGGGGGCCAAAAGGGGAACATTCAGTACTTC. Translating gives CSAGKGGQKGNIQYF.

This rearrangement joins TRBV20-1 to TRBJ2-7; D is unclear. Germline CDR1 DFQATT, CDR2 SNEGSKA (reference sequence). The CDR3 has 14 amino acids. V was trimmed by 0 bases and J by 5 bases, leaving 14 bases between them. CDR3 sequence reads: CSARDLETANEQYF. In nucleotides, the CDR3 is TGCAGTGCTAGAGATCTGGAGACTGCTAACGAGCAGTACTTC.

The chain recombines TRBV7-2 with TRBJ2-5; 11 bases match TRBD2. V dropped 1 base and J dropped 5; count of bases not matched to a gene: 12. From germline, CDR1 is SGHTA and CDR2 FQGNSA. The CDR3 totals 18 residues. As DNA, the CDR3 is TGTGCCAGCAGCTTAGAGGCTAGCGGGAGGTTCACCGGGGAGACCCAGTACTTC. As protein: CASSLEASGRFTGETQYF.

This clonotype occurred many times. The rearrangement links TRBV9 to TRBJ2-4, with D possibly being TRBD2 (6 bases). The CDR3 extends over 14 amino acids. Germline CDR1 is SGDLS and CDR2 is YYNGEE. Trimming shortened V by 4 bases and J by 6 bases, and 14 bases separated the two germline ends. CDR3 protein: CASSPTSYVNIQYF. The CDR3 DNA is TGTGCCAGCAGCCCCACTAGCTATGTAAACATTCAGTACTTC.

This chain uses TRBV10-3 with TRBJ1-1; perhaps TRBD1 as D (6 bases). The CDR3 extends over 14 amino acids. Germline CDR1 ENHRY, CDR2 SYGVKD. Trimming removed 6 bases at V and 3 bases at J, with 14 bases between. In DNA form, the CDR3 reads TGTGCCATCAGATCCAGGGGAGGCGACACTGAAGCTTTCTTT. Residues: CAIRSRGGDTEAFF.

This clonotype came up once. This sequence joins TRBV7-4 and TRBJ2-7; the match to TRBD1 covers 10 bases. The ends lost 3 bases at V and 4 bases at J; junction bases unmatched: 3. This CDR3 has 14 amino acids. The germline CDR1 and CDR2 sequences are SGHVT and SQSDAQ. CDR3 amino acids: CASSLGQGKYEQYF. CDR3 sequence (DNA): TGTGCCAGCAGCTTGGGACAGGGGAAATACGAGCAGTACTTC.

J is TRBJ2-1 and V is TRBV5-1; tentatively, D is TRBD2 (8 bases). Germline values: CDR1 SGHRS, CDR2 YFSETQ. Trimming took off 0 bases at V and 7 bases at J, with 20 bases between the two ends. The CDR3 is 17 residues long. DNA for the CDR3: TGCGCCAGCAGCTTGGCCAGGCTAGCGGGCAGGGGGAATGAGCAGTTCTTC. It yields the protein CASSLARLAGRGNEQFF.

About this clonotype: The junction does not match germline at one end; this may be a read error. The chain combines TRBV7-9 with TRBJ2-7; maybe TRBD1 (6 bases). This CDR3 region has 13 residues. Per germline, CDR1 SEHNR and CDR2 FQNEAQ (reference sequence). The CDR3 coding sequence is TGTGGCAGCAGCTTACAGGGTTGGGACGCGCAGTACTTC. Protein sequence: CGSSLQGWDAQYF.

This clonotype counts as medium-sized. The chain carries TRBV11-2 and TRBJ2-3; D not certain. The CDR3 length is 15 residues. In germline, CDR1 is SGHAT, CDR2 FQNNGV. The ends were cut back, 8 bases at V and 1 base at J, with 16 bases in the middle. The CDR3 sequence is CASASRAWGTDTQYF. The CDR3 bases are TGTGCCAGCGCTAGTAGGGCGTGGGGCACAGATACGCAGTATTTT.

J is TRBJ2-5 and V is TRBV11-1; D might be TRBD1 (5 bases). Per germline, CDR1 SGHAT and CDR2 FQDESV (reference sequence). This CDR3 spans 19 amino acids. Trimming took 5 bases from V and 3 from J, leaving 28 bases between them. CDR3 in amino acids: CASSLTGNNSPLHKETQYF. CDR3 in DNA: TGTGCCAGCAGCCTAACAGGAAATAATTCACCCCTCCACAAAGAGACCCAGTACTTC.

The rearrangement joins TRBV2 to TRBJ1-5; 7 bases are shared with TRBD1. The DNA matches TRBJ2-5 better at its end, which makes the J call doubtful. Looked up from germline, CDR1 is SNHLY and CDR2 is FYNNEI. This CDR3 is built from 14 residues. The CDR3: CATRQGNSNQPQYF. In DNA form, the CDR3 reads TGTGCCACCCGACAGGGAAATAGCAATCAGCCCCAGTACTTC.

This clonotype was picked up one time. The DNA is left out, because the CDR3 cannot be placed on it with certainty; the CDR3 is given as TCRdb lists it. The chain has TRBV20-1 and TRBJ1-2; TRBD1 is the table's D call, not checked against the DNA. Germline CDR1 and CDR2: DFQATT and SNEGSKA (reference sequence). Both ends counted, the CDR3 spans 23 residues. The CDR3 spells CSVDSSFYICSAHETGSNYGYTF.

V usage is TRBV20-1 and J usage is TRBJ2-3, with 7 bases matching TRBD2. Losses at the gene ends were 3 bases for V and 2 bases for J; bases not matched to a gene: 8. The CDR3 consists of 15 residues. The V gene's germline CDR1 is DFQATT and CDR2 SNEGSKA (reference sequence). CDR3 in DNA: TGCAGTGCTAGGAGCTTACGGGAGGCCACAGATACGCAGTATTTT. This sequence encodes CSARSLREATDTQYF.

This clonotype has ten or more counts. Mismatch with germline at one junction end may stem from a read error. J is TRBJ1-2 and V is TRBV6-5, with D unresolved. This CDR3 comprises 13 residues. CDR1 MNHEY and CDR2 SVGAGI come from the germline V gene. DNA of the CDR3: TGTGCCAGCAGTCACTCCTTCGGGCGCGGCTACACCTTC. It translates to CASSHSFGRGYTF.

The chain couples TRBV11-2 to TRBJ2-2, with no clear D. CDR3 length equals 10 residues. V was shortened by 1 base and J by 9 bases, with 0 bases between the two germline ends. Germline V CDR1 and CDR2: SGHAT, FQNNGV. The CDR3 DNA reads as TGTGCCAGCAGCTTAGGGGAGCTGTTTTTT. Translated, it gives CASSLGELFF.

V is TRBV10-2 and J is TRBJ2-6; TRBD1 aligns across 7 bases. V lost 7 bases to trimming and J lost 2 bases; unmatched junction nucleotides: 5. This CDR3 contains 15 residues. Germline CDR1 and CDR2: WSHSY and SAAADI. This CDR3 reads CASMKDRTGANVLTF. In DNA, the CDR3 is TGCGCCAGCATGAAGGACAGGACTGGGGCCAACGTCCTGACTTTC.

This clonotype was observed at least ten times. A much larger clone lies a single base off, so this may be a read error. The V call is TRBV20-1, the J call TRBJ2-7; D possibly matches TRBD1 or TRBD2 (5 bases each). This CDR3 contains 16 residues. In germline, CDR1 is DFQATT, CDR2 SNEGSKA (reference sequence). The V end was cut by 3 bases, the J end by 2 bases, with 20 bases between. The CDR3 loop reads CSASHLETGATYEQYF. The CDR3 region has the DNA TGCAGTGCTAGTCATTTGGAAACCGGGGCGACCTACGAGCAGTACTTC.